The TCR beta chain under discussion was sequenced for a study of vaccination and CD4 T cells after COVID-19 (dated by TCRdb to between 2020 and 2023). Some background on the complete study: Convalescent patients had a positive SARS-CoV-2 result on nasal swab PCR, and of these patients, fewer than ten had mild disease and one had severe disease. In the convalescent cohort there were six males and four females, among whom were two Hispanic individuals, seven Caucasians, two Asians and one multiracial person. Each participant got two doses of either the Pfizer-BioNTech BNT162b2 vaccine (n=8) or the Moderna mRNA-1273 vaccine (n=2). Post-COVID blood samples were collected from convalescent patients a median of around 100 days after diagnosis, with a range of about 30 to 170 days. Post-vaccine blood samples were obtained a median of approximately 74 days after the second vaccine dose, with a range of about 12 to 241 days. The cultures were stimulated with overlapping spike peptide pools from SARS-CoV-2 and from the common cold coronaviruses HCoV-NL63, HCoV-OC43 and HCoV-229E. In control cultures, a CEFX viral epitope pool was used as positive control, an HIV-1 Nef peptide pool was used as negative control, or no peptide was added. In roughly 10 COVID-19 convalescent patients and a few infection-naive healthy vaccine recipients, the spike-specific CD4+ TCR repertoire before mRNA vaccination was compared with the repertoire after mRNA vaccination.

On this clonotype: It lacks a known antigen. No base-level quality is on record; no much larger clone is a single base apart.

CDR1 and CDR2, looked up from the germline V gene (reference sequence), are MNHEY and SMNVEV. Between the V and J ends, shortened by 6 bases and 5 bases respectively, the junction contains 20 bases. From the cysteine up to the phenylalanine, the CDR3 has a length of 16 residues. Only the CDR3 part of the read is kept: 48 bases, read in frame from the first base. The study at large found these results: The median number of SARS-CoV-2-reactive clonotypes rose from around 20 after infection to about 40 after vaccination, but the change was not significant. Among the post-vaccine SARS-CoV-2-reactive clones in convalescent patients, a median about 86% showed up only after vaccination, which suggests vaccine-specific priming. Only a relatively small number of convalescent patients were included in the study, and early timepoints following natural infection were not analyzed. Of the vaccine-specific clones found in convalescent patients, nearly all (304 of 307) were mono-reactive for SARS-CoV-2 spike instead of being cross-reactive with common cold coronaviruses.

Library generation was performed with PCR. TCR sequencing of DNA from cultured CD4+ T cells used the Oncomine TCR Beta short-read assay at the Johns Hopkins FTIC core. The QIAamp micro DNA kit was used to extract genomic DNA from the cultured CD4+ T cells. The Oncomine TCR Beta libraries from cultured CD4+ T cells were pooled using unique dual indexes and then sequenced on an Illumina iSeq 100. The paper's processing steps were these. Non-productive sequences were removed, and CDR3s not starting with C, not ending with F or W, or shorter than 7 amino acids were discarded. The MANAFEST web application was used to identify antigen-specific clonotypes by comparing peptide-stimulated wells against reference wells and other culture wells. An FDR below 0.05, an odds ratio above 5, and a productive frequency above 0.1% in at least two of three replicate wells were required for clones to be considered positive. A clonotype counted as cross-reactive if it showed significant expansion both in the SARS-CoV-2 spike wells and in at least one common cold coronavirus spike condition. Levenshtein distances (stringdist) and unrooted phylogenetic trees (ape) in R version 3.6.1 were used to assess CDR3 homology. The public reads were run again by TCRdb, first through fastp at Q25 and then through MiXCR, and only productive beta chains were kept. Every entry covers one CDR3 protein and lists the most common genes and DNA from its rows. TCRdb, not the original authors, processed these V and J calls. Recorded for this sample are more than 14,000 distinct CDR3 sequences; 35% to 50% of them occurred a single time. Of the sample, roughly 8.8% falls within the top ten clones.

What this sample's treatment or condition label stands for: roughly ten-day PBMC culture with coronavirus spike peptide pools or control peptides (ViraFEST assay). The study used the ViraFEST assay, which expanded antigen-specific T cells with peptide pools and then identified expanded clonotypes by TCR sequencing. Positive SARS-CoV-2 PCR tests in the convalescent patients dated from March to December 2020, before Alpha, Beta and Delta variants emerged in the United States. Roughly 2 million PBMCs per well were cultured in IMDM with approximately 5.2% human AB serum and 8 to 10 IU/ml IL-2, plus 10 ug/ml peptide pools. Half of the culture medium was replaced with fresh IL-2-containing medium on days 3 and 7. After roughly 11 days of culture, CD4+ T cells were isolated by negative selection with the EasySep CD4+ T cell isolation kit. Ficoll-Paque Plus gradient centrifugation was used to isolate PBMCs from whole blood, and the isolated PBMCs were then either used fresh or cryopreserved at -140C. Triplicate wells were generally used for each culture condition.

The sequenced material came from CD4+ T cells from blood, cultured in vitro. The chain couples TRBV27 to TRBJ1-5; TRBD1 is a weak D gene call, 5 bases matching. The clonotype comes from a human donor who had recovered from COVID-19. Here the CDR3 is given as CASRRYSGGDHQPQHF. The nucleotide sequence reads TGTGCCAGCAGAAGATACTCTGGGGGGGATCATCAGCCCCAGCATTTT.